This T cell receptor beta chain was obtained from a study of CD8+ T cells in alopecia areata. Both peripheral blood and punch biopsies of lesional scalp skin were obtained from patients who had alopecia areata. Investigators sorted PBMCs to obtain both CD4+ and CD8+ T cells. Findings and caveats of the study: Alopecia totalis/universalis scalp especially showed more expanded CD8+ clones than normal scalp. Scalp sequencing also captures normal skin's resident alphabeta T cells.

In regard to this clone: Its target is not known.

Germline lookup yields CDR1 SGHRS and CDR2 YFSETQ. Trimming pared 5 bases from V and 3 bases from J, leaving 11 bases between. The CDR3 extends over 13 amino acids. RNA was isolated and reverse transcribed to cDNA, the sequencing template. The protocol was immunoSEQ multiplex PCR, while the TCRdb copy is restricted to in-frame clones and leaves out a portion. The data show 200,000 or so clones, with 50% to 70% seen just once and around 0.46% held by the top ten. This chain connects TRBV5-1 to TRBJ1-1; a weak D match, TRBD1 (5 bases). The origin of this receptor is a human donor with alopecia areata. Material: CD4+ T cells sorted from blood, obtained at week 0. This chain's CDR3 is CASSSQEDTEAFF. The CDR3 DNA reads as TGCGCCAGCAGTTCACAGGAGGACACTGAAGCTTTCTTT.